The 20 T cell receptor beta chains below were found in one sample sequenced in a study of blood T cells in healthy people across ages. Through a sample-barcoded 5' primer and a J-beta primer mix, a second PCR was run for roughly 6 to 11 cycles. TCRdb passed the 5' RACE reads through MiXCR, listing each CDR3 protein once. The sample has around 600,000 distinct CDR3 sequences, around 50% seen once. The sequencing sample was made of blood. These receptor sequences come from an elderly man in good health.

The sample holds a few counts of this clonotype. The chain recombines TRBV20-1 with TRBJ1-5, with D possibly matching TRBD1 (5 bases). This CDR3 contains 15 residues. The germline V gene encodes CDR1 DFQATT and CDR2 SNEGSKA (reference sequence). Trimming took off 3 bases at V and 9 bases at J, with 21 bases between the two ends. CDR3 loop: CSARPGPGWMLPQHF. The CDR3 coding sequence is TGCAGTGCTAGGCCGGGACCGGGATGGATGTTGCCCCAGCATTTT.

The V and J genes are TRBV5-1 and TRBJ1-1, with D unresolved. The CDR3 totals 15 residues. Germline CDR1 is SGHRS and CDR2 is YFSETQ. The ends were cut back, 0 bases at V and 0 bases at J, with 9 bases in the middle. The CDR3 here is CASSLGRIMNTEAFF. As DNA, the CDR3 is TGCGCCAGCAGCTTGGGACGGATCATGAACACTGAAGCTTTCTTT.

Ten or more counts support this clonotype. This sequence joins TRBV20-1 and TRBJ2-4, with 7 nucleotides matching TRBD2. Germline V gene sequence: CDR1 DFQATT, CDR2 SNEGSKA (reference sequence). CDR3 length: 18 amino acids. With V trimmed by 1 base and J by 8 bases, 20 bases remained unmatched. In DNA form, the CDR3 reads TGCAGTGCTAGAGGGGAACTAGCGAATGTGGGCCGATGGGACATTCAGTACTTC. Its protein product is CSARGELANVGRWDIQYF.

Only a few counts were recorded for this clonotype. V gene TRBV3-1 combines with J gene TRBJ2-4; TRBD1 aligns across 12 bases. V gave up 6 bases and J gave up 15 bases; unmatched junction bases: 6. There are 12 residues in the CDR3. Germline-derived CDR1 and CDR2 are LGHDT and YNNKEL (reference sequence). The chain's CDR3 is CASSMTGQGAYF. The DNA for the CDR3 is TGTGCCAGCAGTATGACGGGACAGGGGGCGTACTTC.

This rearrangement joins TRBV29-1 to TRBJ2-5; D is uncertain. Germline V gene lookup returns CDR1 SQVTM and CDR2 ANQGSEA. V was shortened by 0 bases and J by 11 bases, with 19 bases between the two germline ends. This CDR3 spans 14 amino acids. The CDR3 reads CSVEDWRPQMKQYF. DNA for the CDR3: TGCAGCGTTGAAGACTGGAGACCACAAATGAAGCAGTACTTC.

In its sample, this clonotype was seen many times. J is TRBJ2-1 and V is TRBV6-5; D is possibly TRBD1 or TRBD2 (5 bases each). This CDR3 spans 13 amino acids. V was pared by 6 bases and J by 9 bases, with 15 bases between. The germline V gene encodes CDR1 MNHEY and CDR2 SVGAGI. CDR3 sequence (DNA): TGTGCCAGCAGCCGGGACCCCCGGGGTGAGCAGTTCTTC. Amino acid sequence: CASSRDPRGEQFF.

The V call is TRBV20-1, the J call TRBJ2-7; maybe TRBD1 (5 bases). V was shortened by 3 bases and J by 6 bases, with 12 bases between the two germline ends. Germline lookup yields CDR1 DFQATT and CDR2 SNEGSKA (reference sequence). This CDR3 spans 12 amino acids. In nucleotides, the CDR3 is TGCAGTGCTAGTGACAGTCTGGGCGAGCAGTACTTC. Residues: CSASDSLGEQYF.

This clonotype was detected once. DNA of the CDR3: TGTGCCAGCTCACCCCGTACCGGGACTAATAATGAAAAACTGTTTTTT. Protein: CASSPRTGTNNEKLFF. The rearrangement uses TRBV18 and TRBJ1-4, with a possible D match to TRBD1 (5 bases). Trimming cost V 3 bases and J 4 bases, with 15 bases left between them. The CDR3 length is 16 residues. From germline, CDR1 is KGHSH and CDR2 LQKENI. Based on the CDR3 plus reference TRBV18 and TRBJ1-4, the full variable domain is NAGVMQNPRHLVRRRGQEARLRCSPMKGHSHVYWYRQLPEEGLKFMVYLQKENIIDESGMPKERFSAEFPKEGPSILRIQQVVRGDSAAYFCASSPRTGTNNEKLFFGSGTQLSVL.

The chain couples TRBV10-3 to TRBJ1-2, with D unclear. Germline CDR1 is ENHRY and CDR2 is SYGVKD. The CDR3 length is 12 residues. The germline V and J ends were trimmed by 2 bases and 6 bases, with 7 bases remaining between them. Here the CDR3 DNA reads TGTGCCATCAGTGAGGGCGGTGATGGCTACACCTTC. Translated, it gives CAISEGGDGYTF.

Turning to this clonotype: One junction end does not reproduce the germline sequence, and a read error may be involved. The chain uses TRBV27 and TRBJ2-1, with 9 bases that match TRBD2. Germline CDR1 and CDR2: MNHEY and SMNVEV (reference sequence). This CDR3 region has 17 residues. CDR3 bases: TGTGTCAGCAGTTTGGCGCTAGCGGGATCCCCCTACAATGAGCAGTTCTTC. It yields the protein CVSSLALAGSPYNEQFF.

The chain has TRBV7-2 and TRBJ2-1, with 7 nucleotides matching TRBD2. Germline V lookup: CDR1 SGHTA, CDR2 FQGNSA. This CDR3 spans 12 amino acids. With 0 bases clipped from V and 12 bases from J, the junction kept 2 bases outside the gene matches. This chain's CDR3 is CASSLARERQFF. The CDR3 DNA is TGTGCCAGCAGCTTAGCGCGGGAGAGGCAGTTCTTC.

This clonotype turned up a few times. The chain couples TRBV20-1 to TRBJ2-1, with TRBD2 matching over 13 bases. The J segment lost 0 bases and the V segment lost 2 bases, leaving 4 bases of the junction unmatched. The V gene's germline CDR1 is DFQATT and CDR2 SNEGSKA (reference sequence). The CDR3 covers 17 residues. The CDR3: CSARPGLAGSSYNEQFF. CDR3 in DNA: TGCAGTGCTAGACCGGGACTAGCGGGAAGCTCCTACAATGAGCAGTTCTTC.

CDR3 protein: CASSLGQGLLMEETQYF. The CDR3 DNA reads TGTGCCAGCAGCTTAGGACAGGGGCTGCTGATGGAAGAGACCCAGTACTTC. This chain joins TRBV7-9 and TRBJ2-5, with 8 bases lining up with TRBD1. The CDR3 length is 17 residues. Germline loops: CDR1 SEHNR, CDR2 FQNEAQ (reference sequence). J lost 3 bases, V lost 1 base, and 10 bases had no gene match.

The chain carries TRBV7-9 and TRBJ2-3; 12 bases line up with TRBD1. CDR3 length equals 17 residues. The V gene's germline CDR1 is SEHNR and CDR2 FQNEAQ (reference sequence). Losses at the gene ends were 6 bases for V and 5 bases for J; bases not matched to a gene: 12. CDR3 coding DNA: TGTGCCAGCAGACCCCGCCGGGACAGGGGGCATGAAGATACGCAGTATTTT. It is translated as CASRPRRDRGHEDTQYF.

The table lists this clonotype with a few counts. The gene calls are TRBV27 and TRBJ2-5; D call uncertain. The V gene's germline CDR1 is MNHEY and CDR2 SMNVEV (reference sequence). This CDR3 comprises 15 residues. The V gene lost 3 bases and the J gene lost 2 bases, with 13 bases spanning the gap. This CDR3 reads CASSFRRRLQETQYF. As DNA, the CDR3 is TGTGCCAGCAGTTTCCGGCGCCGATTACAAGAGACCCAGTACTTC.

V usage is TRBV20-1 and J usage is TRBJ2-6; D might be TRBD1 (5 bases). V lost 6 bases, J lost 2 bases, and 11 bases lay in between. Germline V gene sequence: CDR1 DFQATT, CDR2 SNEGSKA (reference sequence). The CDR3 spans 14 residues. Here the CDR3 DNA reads TGCAGTGCGAGCCAGGGCGCTGGGGCCAACGTCCTGACTTTC. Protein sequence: CSASQGAGANVLTF.

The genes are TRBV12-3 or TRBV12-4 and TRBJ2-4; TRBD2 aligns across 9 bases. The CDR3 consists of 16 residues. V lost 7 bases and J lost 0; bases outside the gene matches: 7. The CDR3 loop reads CASTLAGNIAKNIQYF. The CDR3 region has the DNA TGTGCCAGCACTCTAGCGGGGAATATAGCCAAAAACATTCAGTACTTC.

CDR3 in DNA: TGTGCCAGCAGCTTCATAGGACCCTACGAGCAGTACTTC. Encoded protein: CASSFIGPYEQYF. This chain uses TRBV7-2 with TRBJ2-7; D remains ambiguous. Trimming removed 3 bases from V and 2 bases from J, with 8 bases in between. From germline, CDR1 is SGHTA and CDR2 FQGNSA. This CDR3 is built from 13 residues.

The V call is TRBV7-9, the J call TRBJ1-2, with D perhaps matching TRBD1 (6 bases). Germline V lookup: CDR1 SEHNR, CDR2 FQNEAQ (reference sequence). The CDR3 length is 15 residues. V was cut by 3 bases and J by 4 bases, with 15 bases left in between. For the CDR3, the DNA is TGTGCCAGCAGCTTTGGACCGGACAGAATCTATGGCTACACCTTC. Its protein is CASSFGPDRIYGYTF.

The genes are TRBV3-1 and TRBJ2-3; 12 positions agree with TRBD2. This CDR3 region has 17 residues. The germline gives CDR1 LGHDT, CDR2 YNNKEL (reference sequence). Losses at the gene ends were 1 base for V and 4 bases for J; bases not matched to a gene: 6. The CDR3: CASSQGLASGGADTQYF. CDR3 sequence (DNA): TGTGCCAGCAGCCAAGGACTTGCTAGCGGGGGGGCAGATACGCAGTATTTT.